A selection of T cell receptor beta chains follows, all from one sample in a study of a mutant IDH1 vaccine in newly diagnosed glioma. The data were produced by immunoSEQ multiplex PCR, yet TCRdb's version contains in-frame clones alone and is incomplete. The sample contains around 78,000 clones, 91% of which appear only once. What these receptors recognize is not known. The sample here was PBMCs, taken from a glioma patient whose treatment included an IDH1 peptide vaccine. These receptors all come from a woman in her fifties or sixties with glioma. CDR3s include the opening cysteine and the closing phenylalanine or tryptophan. Each record gives: CDR3 length, V gene, D gene, J gene, clone size, CDR3 protein, CDR3 DNA. The D gene is left open where the match is weak. Some rows have no size entry. The others give once, few or many, or a class for an expanded clone.

13	TRBV6-5	-	TRBJ2-3	-	CASSSWEHDTQYF	TGTGCCAGCAGTTCTTGGGAACACGATACGCAGTATTTT
16	TRBV5-1	TRBD2	TRBJ2-5	-	CASSLMLAAKEETQYF	TGCGCCAGCAGCTTGATGCTAGCGGCAAAGGAAGAGACCCAGTACTTC
18	TRBV28	TRBD2	TRBJ2-7	-	CASTQRPVRLAETYEQYF	TGTGCCAGCACCCAAAGACCAGTCAGGCTAGCGGAGACCTACGAGCAGTACTTC
14	TRBV7-9	-	TRBJ1-5	-	CASSLGVDNQPQHF	TGTGCCAGCAGCTTAGGGGTGGACAATCAGCCCCAGCATTTT
18	TRBV6-1	TRBD2	TRBJ2-1	once	CASSESSGSLSSYNEQFF	TGTGCCAGCAGTGAGTCTAGCGGGAGCCTGAGCTCCTACAATGAGCAGTTCTTC
15	TRBV7-3	TRBD2	TRBJ2-1	-	CASTPGTSGSNEQFF	TGTGCCAGCACCCCCGGGACTAGCGGTTCTAATGAGCAGTTCTTC
14	TRBV9	TRBD2	TRBJ2-7	-	CASSPPGGPYEQYF	TGTGCCAGCAGCCCCCCGGGAGGGCCCTACGAGCAGTACTTC
14	TRBV6-5	TRBD1	TRBJ2-2	-	CASTGTGETGELFF	TGTGCCAGCACCGGGACAGGGGAAACCGGGGAGCTGTTTTTT
16	TRBV7-3	-	TRBJ2-3	-	CASSLFSIPNTDTQYF	TGTGCCAGCAGCTTATTCAGCATCCCTAACACAGATACGCAGTATTTT
14	TRBV5-1	-	TRBJ1-4	-	CASSLGGFNEKLFF	TGCGCCAGCAGCTTGGGGGGGTTTAATGAAAAACTGTTTTTT
15	TRBV9	TRBD2	TRBJ2-7	-	CASSEFGTSWGEQYF	TGTGCCAGCAGCGAGTTTGGGACTAGTTGGGGGGAGCAGTACTTC
11	TRBV28	-	TRBJ2-7	-	CASKSSYEQYF	TGTGCCAGCAAGAGCTCCTACGAGCAGTACTTC
14	TRBV7-9	-	TRBJ1-1	-	CASSGTTGNTEAFF	TGTGCCAGCAGCGGGACGACAGGAAACACTGAAGCTTTCTTT
14	TRBV18	-	TRBJ2-7	-	CASSPPGRTYEQYF	TGTGCCAGCTCACCACCGGGCAGGACCTACGAGCAGTACTTC
14	TRBV5-1	-	TRBJ2-7	-	CASSFRDFSYEQYF	TGCGCCAGCAGCTTCCGGGACTTCAGCTACGAGCAGTACTTC
15	TRBV28	-	TRBJ2-1	-	CASSFRIKGHNEQFF	TGTGCCAGCAGTTTCCGCATCAAAGGGCACAATGAGCAGTTCTTC
15	TRBV7-8	-	TRBJ2-1	-	CASSLAPGIYNEQFF	TGTGCCAGCAGCTTAGCCCCAGGGATATACAATGAGCAGTTCTTC
14	TRBV27	-	TRBJ1-6	-	CASSPRAWGAPLHF	TGTGCCAGCAGTCCCAGGGCCTGGGGGGCACCCCTCCACTTT
14	TRBV19	-	TRBJ2-1	-	CASRTGVGTNEQFF	TGTGCCAGTAGGACAGGTGTAGGTACGAATGAGCAGTTCTTC
13	TRBV27	-	TRBJ2-1	-	CASSTSRGGWQFF	TGTGCCAGCAGTACCTCCAGGGGGGGTTGGCAGTTCTTC
16	TRBV7-8	-	TRBJ1-5	-	CASSLARAFSNQPQHF	TGTGCCAGCAGCTTAGCACGGGCTTTTAGCAATCAGCCCCAGCATTTT
12	TRBV10-3	-	TRBJ2-3	-	CAISRVADTQYF	TGTGCCATCAGCAGGGTTGCAGATACGCAGTATTTT
12	TRBV5-1	-	TRBJ2-3	-	CASRDSTDTQYF	TGCGCCAGCAGGGACAGCACAGATACGCAGTATTTT
15	TRBV5-1	-	TRBJ2-2	once	CASSLDPGLAGELFF	TGCGCCAGCAGCTTGGACCCGGGGCTGGCCGGGGAGCTGTTTTTT
15	TRBV27	-	TRBJ2-2	-	CASSFLGQAPGELFF	TGTGCCAGCAGTTTTCTTGGGCAGGCACCCGGGGAGCTGTTTTTT
15	TRBV6-5	-	TRBJ1-4	-	CASSPGAAIGEKLFF	TGTGCCAGCAGTCCCGGGGCGGCAATTGGCGAAAAACTGTTTTTT
17	TRBV29-1	TRBD1	TRBJ1-2	-	CSVEDRPTRTGRNGYTF	TGCAGCGTTGAAGACCGCCCGACAAGGACAGGACGAAATGGCTACACCTTC
16	TRBV14	TRBD1	TRBJ2-7	-	CASSLRGGTGPYEQYF	TGTGCCAGCAGCCTAAGAGGGGGGACAGGACCCTACGAGCAGTACTTC
14	TRBV6-1	-	TRBJ2-7	-	CASTWDTSTSEQYF	TGTGCCAGCACCTGGGACACATCGACCTCCGAGCAGTACTTC
14	TRBV7-9	-	TRBJ2-3	-	CASSLAHLTDTQYF	TGTGCCAGCAGCTTAGCTCACCTCACAGATACGCAGTATTTT